The present T cell receptor beta chain was sequenced within a study of T cells in Graves' hyperthyroidism and ophthalmopathy. The CDR3 regions of TCR beta were amplified from RNA transcripts. The HTBI primer set drove a first-round RT-PCR of the TCR CDR3. TCRdb passed the multiplex PCR reads through MiXCR, listing each CDR3 protein once. The sample contains some 250,000 distinct CDR3 sequences, 13% to 15% of which appear only once. This CDR3 spans 14 amino acids. Unmatched junction bases numbered 1, after V lost 0 bases and J lost 3 bases. Germline assignment: CDR1 MNHNY and CDR2 SVGAGI (reference sequence). This clonotype was counted at least ten times. Its matching antigen is unknown. Out of approximately 10 ml of fresh peripheral blood came the PBMCs. Study results and limitations: In the analysis, a 13 V-J model separated ophthalmopathy from stable hyperthyroidism. Blood also contained most expanded thyroid clonotypes above 0.001.

The V and J genes are TRBV6-6 and TRBJ2-5; 7 bases fit TRBD2. Sequenced input: blood. The sequence came from a woman between 35 and 50 years old with Graves' hyperthyroidism that later progressed to Graves' ophthalmopathy. The CDR3 nucleotides read TGTGCCAGCAGTTACTCCGGGACTAAAGAGACCCAGTACTTC. This codes for CASSYSGTKETQYF.